This is a list of T cell receptor beta chains from one sample in a study of OX40 agonist ivuxolimab in advanced cancers. Libraries were prepared by immunoSEQ multiplex PCR; TCRdb keeps only in-frame clonotypes and omits some of them. The sample records tens of thousands of clones, 60% to 80% being singletons. This specimen was CD4+ or CD8+ T cells sorted from blood, taken in a trial of the OX40 agonist ivuxolimab. The receptor source for this set is an adult with an advanced solid tumor such as melanoma, head and neck, liver or kidney cancer. Each CDR3 is given with its conserved first and last residue. The D gene is left open where the match is weak. For some rows the clone size is stated as once, few or many, or as a class when expanded; others skip it.

clone_size d_call j_call v_call cdr3_aa cdr3_nt
NA NA TRBJ1-1 TRBV29-1 CSVVGGTGTEAFF TGCAGCGTTGTCGGGGGCACGGGCACTGAAGCTTTCTTT
NA NA TRBJ1-4 TRBV5-5 CASSLDPGPNEKLFF TGTGCCAGCAGCTTGGATCCGGGACCCAATGAAAAACTGTTTTTT
NA NA TRBJ1-5 TRBV10-3 CAISATNQPQHF TGTGCCATCAGCGCCACTAATCAGCCCCAGCATTTT
NA NA TRBJ2-7 TRBV18 CASSPRQSSYEQYF TGTGCCAGCTCACCACGACAGAGCTCCTACGAGCAGTACTTC
NA NA TRBJ1-5 TRBV15 CATSRNGNQPQHF TGTGCCACCAGCAGGAATGGCAATCAGCCCCAGCATTTT
NA NA TRBJ2-1 TRBV19 CASSALQGLNEQFF TGTGCCAGTAGTGCGTTACAGGGTTTGAATGAGCAGTTCTTC
few NA TRBJ1-4 TRBV25-1 CASSEPADSFGWNEKLFF TGTGCCAGCAGTGAACCCGCGGACAGTTTCGGTTGGAATGAAAAACTGTTTTTT
NA NA TRBJ1-2 TRBV11-2 CASSLDRGEGYTF TGTGCCAGCAGCTTAGACAGGGGAGAAGGCTACACCTTC
NA TRBD1 TRBJ1-3 TRBV6-6 CASSQGAKGNTIYF TGTGCCAGCAGTCAGGGGGCGAAGGGAAACACCATATATTTT
few NA TRBJ2-7 TRBV7-9 CASMDIPGHTKGDEQYF TGTGCCAGCATGGACATACCGGGACATACAAAGGGGGACGAGCAGTACTTC
NA NA TRBJ1-5 TRBV6-5 CASSYSTQPQHF TGTGCCAGCAGTTACTCGACTCAGCCCCAGCATTTT
NA TRBD1 TRBJ2-3 TRBV7-9 CASSKDRGADTQYF TGTGCCAGCAGTAAGGACAGGGGAGCCGATACGCAGTATTTT
NA NA TRBJ1-3 TRBV11-2 CASSLQRTGSSGNTIYF TGTGCCAGCAGCTTACAGAGGACGGGAAGCTCTGGAAACACCATATATTTT
NA NA TRBJ1-3 TRBV19 CASSESKRAFSGNTIYF TGTGCCAGTAGTGAATCGAAAAGGGCGTTTTCTGGAAACACCATATATTTT
NA NA TRBJ1-2 TRBV7-9 CASSLDRGLVGYTF TGTGCCAGCAGCTTAGATCGGGGGTTGGTTGGCTACACCTTC
few NA TRBJ2-7 TRBV18 CASSRDSVSYEQYF TGTGCCAGCTCTCGGGATTCGGTCAGCTACGAGCAGTACTTC
NA NA TRBJ2-7 TRBV6-9 CASSYPPYEQYF TGTGCCAGCAGTTACCCGCCCTACGAGCAGTACTTC
NA NA TRBJ2-3 TRBV6-1 CASLRDGDTQYF TGTGCCAGCCTCAGGGATGGAGATACGCAGTATTTT